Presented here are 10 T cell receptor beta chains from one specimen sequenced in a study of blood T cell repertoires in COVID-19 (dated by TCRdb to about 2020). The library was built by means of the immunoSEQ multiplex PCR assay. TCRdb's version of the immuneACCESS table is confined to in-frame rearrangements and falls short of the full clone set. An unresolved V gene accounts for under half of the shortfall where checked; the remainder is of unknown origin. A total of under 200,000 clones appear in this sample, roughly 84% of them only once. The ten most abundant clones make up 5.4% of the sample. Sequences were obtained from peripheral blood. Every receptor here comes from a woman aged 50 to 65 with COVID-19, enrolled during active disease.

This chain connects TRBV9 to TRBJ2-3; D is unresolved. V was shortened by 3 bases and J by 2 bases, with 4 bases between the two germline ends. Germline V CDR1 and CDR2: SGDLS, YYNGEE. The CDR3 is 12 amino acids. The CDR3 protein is CASSGLTDTQYF. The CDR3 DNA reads TGTGCCAGCAGCGGACTCACAGATACGCAGTATTTT.

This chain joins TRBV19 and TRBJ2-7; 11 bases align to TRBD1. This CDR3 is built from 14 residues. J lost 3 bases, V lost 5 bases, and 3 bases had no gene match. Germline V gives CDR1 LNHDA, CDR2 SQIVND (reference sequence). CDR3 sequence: CASSWGQGGYEQYF. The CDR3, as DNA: TGTGCCAGTAGTTGGGGACAGGGGGGCTACGAGCAGTACTTC.

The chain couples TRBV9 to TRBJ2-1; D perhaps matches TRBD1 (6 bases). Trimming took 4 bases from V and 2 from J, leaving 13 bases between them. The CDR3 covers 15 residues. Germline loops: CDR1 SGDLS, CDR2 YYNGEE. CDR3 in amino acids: CASSPPPGAYNEQFF. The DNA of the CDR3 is TGTGCCAGCAGCCCTCCTCCAGGGGCCTACAATGAGCAGTTCTTC.

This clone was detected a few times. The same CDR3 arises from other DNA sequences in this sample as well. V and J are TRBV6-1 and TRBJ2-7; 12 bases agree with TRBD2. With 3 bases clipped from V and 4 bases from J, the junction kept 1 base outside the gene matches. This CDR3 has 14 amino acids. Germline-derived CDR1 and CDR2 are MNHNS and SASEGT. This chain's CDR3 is CASSETSGGYEQYF. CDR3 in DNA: TGTGCCAGCAGTGAGACTAGCGGGGGTTACGAGCAGTACTTC.

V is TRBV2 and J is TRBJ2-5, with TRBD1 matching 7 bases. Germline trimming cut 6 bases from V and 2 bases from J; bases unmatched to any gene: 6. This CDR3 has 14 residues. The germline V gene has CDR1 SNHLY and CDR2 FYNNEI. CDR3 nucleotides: TGTGCCAGCAGCAGAGGGACAGTACAAGAGACCCAGTACTTC. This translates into CASSRGTVQETQYF.

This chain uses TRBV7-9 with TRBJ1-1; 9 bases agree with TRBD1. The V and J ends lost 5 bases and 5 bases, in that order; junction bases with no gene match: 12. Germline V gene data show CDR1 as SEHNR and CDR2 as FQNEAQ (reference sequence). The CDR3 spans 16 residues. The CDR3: CASSQYRGQLETEAFF. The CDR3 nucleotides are TGTGCCAGCAGCCAGTACAGGGGGCAATTAGAAACTGAAGCTTTCTTT.

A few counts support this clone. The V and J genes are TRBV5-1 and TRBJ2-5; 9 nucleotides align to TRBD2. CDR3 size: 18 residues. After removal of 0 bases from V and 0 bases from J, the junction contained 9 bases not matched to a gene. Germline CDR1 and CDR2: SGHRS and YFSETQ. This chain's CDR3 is CASSLEPAGGPYQETQYF. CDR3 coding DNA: TGCGCCAGCAGCTTGGAGCCAGCGGGGGGCCCGTACCAAGAGACCCAGTACTTC.

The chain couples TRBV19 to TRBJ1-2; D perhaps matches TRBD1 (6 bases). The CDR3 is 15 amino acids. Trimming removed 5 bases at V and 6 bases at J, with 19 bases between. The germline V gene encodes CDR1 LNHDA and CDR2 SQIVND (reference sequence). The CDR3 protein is CASSPTPMTGDGYTF. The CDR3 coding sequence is TGTGCCAGTAGTCCAACCCCTATGACAGGTGATGGCTACACCTTC.

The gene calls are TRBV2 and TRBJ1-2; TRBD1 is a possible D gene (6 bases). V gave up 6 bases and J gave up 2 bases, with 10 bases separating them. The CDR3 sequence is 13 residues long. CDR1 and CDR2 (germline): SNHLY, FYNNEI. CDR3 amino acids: CASSDTGNYGYTF. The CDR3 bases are TGTGCCAGCAGCGATACAGGGAACTATGGCTACACCTTC.

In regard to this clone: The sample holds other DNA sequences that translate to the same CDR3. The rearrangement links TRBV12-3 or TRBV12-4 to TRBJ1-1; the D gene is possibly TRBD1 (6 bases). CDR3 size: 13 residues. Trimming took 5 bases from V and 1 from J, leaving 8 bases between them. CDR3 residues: CASSLRGNTEAFF. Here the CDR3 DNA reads TGTGCCAGCAGTCTCAGGGGGAACACTGAAGCTTTCTTT.